The entry that follows covers one T cell receptor beta chain sequence. Its antigen is not identified. Germline CDR1 and CDR2: SGDLS and YYNGEE. Between the trimmed V and J ends, which lost 0 bases and 7 bases, there was a span of 17 bases. CDR3 length: 16 amino acids. These data come from a study of T cell responses to AZD1222 COVID-19 vaccine. Study conclusions and caveats: Increased Spike-specific TCR breadth and depth were observed after two AZD1222 doses. No day 14 peak samples; only post-peak repertoires were characterized.

Produced via immunoSEQ multiplex PCR; TCRdb's table is partial and in-frame only. The sample lists roughly 120,000 clones; approximately 86% were seen once. Pooling covered second doses at about 4 or about 12 weeks. This clonotype was sampled from an adult who received the AZD1222 COVID-19 vaccine. The chain couples TRBV9 to TRBJ2-1, with a possible D match to TRBD1 (6 bases). The input for sequencing was peripheral blood, taken 28 days after the second AZD1222 dose. The CDR3 is CASSVEGSTGWNEQFF. CDR3 DNA sequence: TGTGCCAGCAGCGTAGAGGGATCTACAGGGTGGAATGAGCAGTTCTTC.